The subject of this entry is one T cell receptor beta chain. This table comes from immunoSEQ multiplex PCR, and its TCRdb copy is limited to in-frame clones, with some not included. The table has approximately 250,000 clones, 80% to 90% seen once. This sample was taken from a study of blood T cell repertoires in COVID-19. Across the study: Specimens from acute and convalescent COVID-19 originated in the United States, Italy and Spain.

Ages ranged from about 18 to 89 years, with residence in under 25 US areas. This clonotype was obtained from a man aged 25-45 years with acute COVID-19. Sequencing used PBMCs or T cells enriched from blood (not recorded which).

Here the CDR3 DNA reads TGTGCCAGTAGCCCTACAGCGTCCGGGAGCACTGAAGCTTTCTTT. Translated: CASSPTASGSTEAFF. The rearrangement joins TRBV19 to TRBJ1-1; D remains unclear. From germline, CDR1 is LNHDA and CDR2 SQIVND (reference sequence). The V and J ends lost 6 bases and 4 bases respectively, with 18 bases between them. The CDR3 covers 15 residues.